This entry describes one T cell receptor beta chain. The target antigen is unknown. The ends were cut back, 9 bases at V and 1 base at J, with 9 bases in the middle. The CDR3 runs 12 residues. CDR1 is MDHEN, CDR2 SYDVKM, per germline. The naive CD8 population came from CD45RO-negative cells selected for CCR7, without terminally differentiated effector memory CD45RA+ cells. The sample belongs to a study of shared clonotypes between healthy human individuals. The wider study: Per donor, CD8 memory used one plate, CD8 naive used two, CD4 memory used three and CD4 naive used three. Study conclusions and caveats: Genetic and exposure-history diversity was limited by the small donor number.

Across several immunoSEQ plates, the genomic DNA of each subset was split evenly. In the authors' methods: Junction-only sequences produced by ImmunoSEQ had no quality scores, so filtering differed. Method: immunoSEQ multiplex PCR; TCRdb's copy keeps in-frame clones and lacks some. That table gives V, J and clone size, and the DNA gave D and trimming. Altogether almost 700,000 clones are present, 92% being singletons, with the ten largest covering roughly 22%. Sequencing was carried out using naive CD8+ T cells sorted from blood. The J gene is TRBJ1-1, the V gene TRBV28; D gene unclear. The source of this sequence is a young man in good health. DNA of the CDR3: TGTGCCAGTAGAACAAGGAACACTGAAGCTTTCTTT. Translation: CASRTRNTEAFF.